This section outlines one TCR beta chain sequence together with its context. Trimming left V 0 bases short and J 6 bases short, with 19 bases between. Germline CDR1 SGDLS, CDR2 YYNGEE. CDR3 size: 16 residues. The data were obtained in a study of blood T cell repertoires in COVID-19. Looking at the study overall: The study drew acute and convalescent COVID-19 samples from the United States, Italy and Spain.

Original processing notes: Using reference gene primer amplification, nucleated cell counts were estimated. The assay was immunoSEQ multiplex PCR, and TCRdb's table has in-frame clones only and misses some. V, J and clone size were drawn from that table, and D and trimming were deduced from the DNA. The sample records 200,000 to 250,000 clones, over 75% being singletons. The chain has TRBV9 and TRBJ2-7; D not resolved. The source of this sequence is a woman aged 60-75 years who had recovered from COVID-19. The sequenced sample consisted of PBMCs or T cells enriched from blood (not recorded which). This chain's CDR3 is CASSVGAKYSPPEQYF. As DNA, the CDR3 is TGTGCCAGCAGCGTAGGGGCGAAGTATTCCCCTCCCGAGCAGTACTTC.